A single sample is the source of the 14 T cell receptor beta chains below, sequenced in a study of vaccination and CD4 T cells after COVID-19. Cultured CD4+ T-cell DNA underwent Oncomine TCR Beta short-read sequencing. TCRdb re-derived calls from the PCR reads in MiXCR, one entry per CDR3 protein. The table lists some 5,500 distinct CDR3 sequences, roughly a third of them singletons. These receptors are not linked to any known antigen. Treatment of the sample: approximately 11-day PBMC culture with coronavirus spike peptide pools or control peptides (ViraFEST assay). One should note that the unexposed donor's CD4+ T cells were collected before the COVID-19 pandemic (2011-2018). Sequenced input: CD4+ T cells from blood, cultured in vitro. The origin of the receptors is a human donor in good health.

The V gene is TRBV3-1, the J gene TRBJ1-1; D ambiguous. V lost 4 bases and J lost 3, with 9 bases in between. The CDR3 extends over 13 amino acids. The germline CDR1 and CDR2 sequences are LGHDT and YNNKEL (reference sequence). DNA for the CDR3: TGTGCCAGCAGCCTCCCAGAACACACTGAAGCTTTCTTT. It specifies CASSLPEHTEAFF.

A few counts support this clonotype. The DNA of the CDR3 is TGTGCCAGCAGCTTAGCGTTCCACTCCCGCGACTATGGCTACACCTTC. Protein product: CASSLAFHSRDYGYTF. V gene TRBV7-2 combines with J gene TRBJ1-2; D unclear. The V gene lost 0 bases and the J gene lost 3 bases, with 14 bases spanning the gap. Germline V CDR1 and CDR2: SGHTA, FQGNSA. This CDR3 spans 16 amino acids.

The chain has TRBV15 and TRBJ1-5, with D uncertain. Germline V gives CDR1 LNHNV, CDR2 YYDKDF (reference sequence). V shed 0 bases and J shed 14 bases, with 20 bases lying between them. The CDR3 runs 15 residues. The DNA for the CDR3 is TGTGCCACCAGCAGAGATCCCGTTAGGACTATAGAGGAGCATTTT. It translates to CATSRDPVRTIEEHF.

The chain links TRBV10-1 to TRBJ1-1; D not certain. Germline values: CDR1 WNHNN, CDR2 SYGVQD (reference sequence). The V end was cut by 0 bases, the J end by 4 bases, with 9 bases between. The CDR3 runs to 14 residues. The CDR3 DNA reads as TGCGCCAGCAGTGAGTCGATTTGGGGCACTGAAGCTTTCTTT. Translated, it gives CASSESIWGTEAFF.

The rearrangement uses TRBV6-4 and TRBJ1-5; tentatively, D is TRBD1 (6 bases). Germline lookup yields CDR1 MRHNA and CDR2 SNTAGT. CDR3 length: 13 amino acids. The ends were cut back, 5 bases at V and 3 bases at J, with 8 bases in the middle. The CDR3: CASSSGANQPQHF. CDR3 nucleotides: TGTGCCAGCAGTTCGGGGGCCAATCAGCCCCAGCATTTT.

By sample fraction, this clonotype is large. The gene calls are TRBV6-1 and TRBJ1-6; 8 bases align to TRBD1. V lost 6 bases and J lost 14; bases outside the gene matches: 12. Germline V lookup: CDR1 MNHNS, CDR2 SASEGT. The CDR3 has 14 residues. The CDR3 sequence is CASRGGTGMGSLHF. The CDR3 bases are TGTGCCAGCAGGGGGGGGACAGGCATGGGGTCCCTCCACTTT.

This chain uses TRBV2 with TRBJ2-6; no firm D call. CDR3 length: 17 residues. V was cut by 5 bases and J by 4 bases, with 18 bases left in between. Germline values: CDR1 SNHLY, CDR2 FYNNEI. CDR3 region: CASSLTATVSGANVLTF. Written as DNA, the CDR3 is TGTGCCAGCAGTCTGACGGCCACCGTCTCGGGGGCCAACGTCCTGACTTTC.

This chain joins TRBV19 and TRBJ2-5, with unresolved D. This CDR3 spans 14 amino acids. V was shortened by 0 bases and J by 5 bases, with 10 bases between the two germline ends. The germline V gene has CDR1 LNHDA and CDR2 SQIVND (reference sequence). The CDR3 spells CASSIDPVSETQYF. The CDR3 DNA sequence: TGTGCCAGTAGTATAGATCCAGTGTCGGAGACCCAGTACTTC.

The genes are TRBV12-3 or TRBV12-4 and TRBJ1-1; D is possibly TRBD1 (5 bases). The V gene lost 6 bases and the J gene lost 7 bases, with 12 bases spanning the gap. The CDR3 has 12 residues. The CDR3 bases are TGTGCCAGCAGCCTAAGCGGGGGTGAAGCTTTCTTT. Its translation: CASSLSGGEAFF.

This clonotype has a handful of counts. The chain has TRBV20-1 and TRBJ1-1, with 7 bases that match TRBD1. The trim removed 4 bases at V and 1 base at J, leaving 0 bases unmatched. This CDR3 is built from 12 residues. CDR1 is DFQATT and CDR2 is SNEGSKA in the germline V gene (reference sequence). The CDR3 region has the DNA TGCAGTGCTACAGGGGGGAACACTGAAGCTTTCTTT. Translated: CSATGGNTEAFF.

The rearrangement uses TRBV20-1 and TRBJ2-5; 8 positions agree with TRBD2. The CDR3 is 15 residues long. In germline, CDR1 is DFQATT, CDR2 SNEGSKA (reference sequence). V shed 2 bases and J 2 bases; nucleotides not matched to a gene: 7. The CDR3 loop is CSARRRGARQETQYF. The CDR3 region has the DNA TGCAGTGCTAGAAGGCGGGGGGCTAGACAAGAGACCCAGTACTTC.

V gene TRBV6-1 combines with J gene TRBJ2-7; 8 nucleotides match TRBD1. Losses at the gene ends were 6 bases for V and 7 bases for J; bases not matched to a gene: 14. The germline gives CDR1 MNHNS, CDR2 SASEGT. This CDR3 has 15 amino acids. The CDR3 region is CASSQSWTGSGEQYF. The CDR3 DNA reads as TGTGCCAGCAGCCAATCCTGGACAGGGTCGGGGGAGCAGTACTTC.

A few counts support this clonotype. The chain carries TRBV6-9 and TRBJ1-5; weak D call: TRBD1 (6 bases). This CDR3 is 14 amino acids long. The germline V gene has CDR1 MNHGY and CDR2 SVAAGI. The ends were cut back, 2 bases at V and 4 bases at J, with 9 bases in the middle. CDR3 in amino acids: CASSYRTENQPQHF. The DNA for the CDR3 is TGTGCCAGCAGTTATCGGACAGAGAATCAGCCCCAGCATTTT.

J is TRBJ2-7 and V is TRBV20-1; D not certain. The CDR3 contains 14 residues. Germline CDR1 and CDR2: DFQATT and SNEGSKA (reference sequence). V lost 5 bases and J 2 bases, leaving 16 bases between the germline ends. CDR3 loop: CSAPPLTNTYEQYF. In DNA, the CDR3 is TGCAGTGCTCCCCCACTGACAAACACCTACGAGCAGTACTTC.